Given below is one T cell receptor (beta chain) in context. What it binds is unknown. These data come from a study of vaccination effects on CD4 cells after COVID-19. Germline CDR1 is LGHDT and CDR2 is YNNKEL (reference sequence). V was pared by 4 bases and J by 0 bases, with 12 bases between. The CDR3 runs 15 residues. Sequencing was performed with immunoSEQ multiplex PCR; in TCRdb, only in-frame clones are kept and a portion is missing. The profile covers 50,000 to 65,000 clones, with roughly 79% appearing a single time and 5% to 6.5% taken by the ten largest. Sequencing followed a ViraFEST assay step that expanded antigen-specific CD4+ T cells with viral peptide pools. Following culture for about ten days, CD4+ T cells were isolated. No vaccinee had earlier SARS-CoV-2 infection, and nucleocapsid antibodies were negative.

The receptor's source is a human donor who received a COVID-19 vaccine. Material: CD4+ T cells from PBMCs cultured with HCoV-OC43 spike peptides, obtained before COVID-19 vaccination. Indicated subset: HCoV-OC43 spike overlapping peptide pool stimulation. The chain joins TRBV3-1 (or the pseudogene TRBV3-2) to TRBJ2-5, with D possibly TRBD2 on 6 matching bases. As DNA, the CDR3 is TGTGCCAGCAGCCCTCGTCTAGCGAACCAAGAGACCCAGTACTTC. This sequence encodes CASSPRLANQETQYF.